The TCR beta chain described here comes from a study of cytomegalovirus exposure and HLA in healthy donors. Of note for this clone: Other nucleotide sequences from this sample produce the same CDR3.

Profiling relied on immunoSEQ multiplex PCR, and the TCRdb table lists in-frame clones only, not all of them. Found here are about 340,000 clones, about nine tenths of them singletons; the top ten hold about 0.8%. Separate from the approximately 670-subject first cohort, the approximately 120-subject validation cohort was the one that the donors belonged to. The V and J ends lost 4 bases and 3 bases, in that order; junction bases with no gene match: 4. The length of the CDR3 is 14 residues. Germline lookup yields CDR1 SGHRS and CDR2 YFSETQ. The TCR originated in a woman aged 18-35 years in good health and CMV-seronegative. This chain joins TRBV5-1 and TRBJ2-5; the match to TRBD2 covers 9 bases. The specimen sequenced was PBMCs. The DNA for the CDR3 is TGCGCCAGCAGCCTATTAGCGGGGGAAGAGACCCAGTACTTC. It yields the protein CASSLLAGEETQYF. Drawing the rest from reference TRBV5-1 and TRBJ2-5, the complete variable domain is KAGVTQTPRYLIKTRGQQVTLSCSPISGHRSVSWYQQTPGQGLQFLFEYFSETQRNKGNFPGRFSGRQFSNSRSEMNVSTLELGDSALYLCASSLLAGEETQYFGPGTRLLVL.